This TCR beta chain derives from a study of cytomegalovirus exposure and HLA in healthy donors (dated by TCRdb to the late 2010s). The study in broad terms: An earlier analysis of 587 of the donors reported about 260 Gb of sequence data and 100 million to 120 million unique TCR beta sequences obtained from some 200 million T cells. An early release covering about 600 HLA-typed donors comprised roughly 300 gigabases of sequencing data and tens of millions of unique TCR sequences. Of the 350 to 450 genotyped donors, less than 85% were placed in the genetic ancestry cluster associated with self-reported Caucasian donors. The study aimed to test whether cataloging public T cell receptors could reveal signatures of past pathogen exposure. The T cell repertoires of 666 subjects were profiled by immunosequencing and related to cytomegalovirus serostatus. In addition to the first cohort of roughly 700 subjects, a separate validation cohort of about 120 different subjects was used. To predict cytomegalovirus infection status, the study combined high-throughput TCR immunosequencing, statistical association of individual TCRs with disease status, and machine learning. A later analysis re-analyzed previously published TCR beta repertoires from roughly 630 donors and added high-resolution HLA genotyping to study TCR occurrence patterns. The later analysis used no new phenotypic data to find candidate immune exposures, relying instead on TCR beta sequences and their occurrence across donors. To decide whether each TCR beta V gene segment behaved as functional or pseudogenic, an earlier analysis of some 540 of the donors relied on high-throughput TCR beta sequencing. Alongside the repertoire data, information on donor age, sex, ethnicity and CMV serostatus was compiled. Genome-wide SNP genotypes for about 65% of the 666 donors were used in a later genetic analysis, which treated that subset as a discovery cohort. Every repertoire in the discovery cohort had been generated on one and the same sequencing platform. Class I and class II HLA loci were covered by the typing at four-digit resolution. Typing coverage varied by locus: roughly 629-630 donors for A, B, C, DRB1 and DQB1; under 550 for DQA1; around 610 for DPA1; roughly 470 for DPB1. A handful of DR-DQ haplotypes were handled as single units for association and clustering because linkage in the cohort was strong. On average, around 240,000 unique TCR beta nucleotide sequences were sequenced per donor among about 400 genotyped donors of the cohort, with roughly 18% of those sequences being non-productive. Here is what the overall study found, with its caveats: In a later analysis, most CMV-associated TCR beta chains were found to appear HLA-restricted, with HLA associations seemingly driven largely by CMV exposure. At a false discovery rate of 0.05, a later analysis linked 16,951 TCR beta sequences to specific HLA alleles. A later genetic analysis associated a missense DCLRE1C variant with V-gene and J-gene trimming of TCR beta chains, and an independent cohort replicated the association. Only TCR beta chains were sequenced in this cohort, and the absence of alpha or paired-chain data limited detectable features. Compared with equally common non-associated chains, HLA-associated TCR beta chains in a later analysis were more clonally expanded and had lower generation probabilities. Roughly uniform sequencing depth across donors was assumed in presence/absence analyses, although this assumption may not hold. According to a later analysis, TCR association rates differed among HLA loci, with DRB1 alleles showing the most associated TCRs and HLA-C alleles showing the fewest. In an earlier analysis of about 550 of the donors, most TCR beta V segments were observed in productive rearrangements about 87% or about 30% of the time, broadly matching IMGT annotations. In both the original and validation cohorts, the classifier was reported to diagnose cytomegalovirus status with high specificity and sensitivity. Because counts were too low, roughly 16 rarely observed V segments, including chromosome 9 orphons, were left out of the earlier analysis of about 620 of the donors. A further reported finding was that TCR beta sequences accurately predicted the HLA-A and HLA-B alleles for most subjects in the first cohort. When HLA alleles, especially DR and DQ, strongly co-occurred, attributing TCR associations to individual alleles was difficult. The study gave a list of some 150 TCR beta chains associated with cytomegalovirus. The 87-base-pair reads could not distinguish some IMGT-functional V segments, including TRBV6-2 and TRBV6-3, so those segments were excluded. CMV serostatus was the only immune exposure information available for the cohort. A cluster of highly shared sequence variants was judged likely to represent a technical artifact of the sequencing pipeline. In a later genetic analysis, fewer N-insertions in productive TCRs were reported among donors in an Asian-associated ancestry cluster than the roughly 700-donor mean. HLA typing was unavailable for some donors at each locus, so association tests used only the typed subset. It was suggested by the authors that the approach could potentially be generalized to other disease states and immunological phenotypes. In vitro tests confirmed that a few of the cytomegalovirus-associated TCR beta chains recognize cytomegalovirus antigens. Correlated functional status among segregating V segments might reflect linkage disequilibrium, but an unknown experimental factor could not be ruled out. Across donors, most TCR sequences were observed very rarely, whereas some public TCRs were present in many individuals. Several of the top co-occurrence clusters appeared to be linked to parvovirus B19, influenza, CMV and Epstein-Barr virus, according to a later analysis.

The cohort comprised some 680 healthy bone marrow donors. All cohort members were sampled while nominally healthy, although unrecorded immune exposures were likely present. The donor was CMV seronegative and belonged to the group of several hundred seronegative cohort members. A peripheral blood sample was collected from each donor, and TCR beta sequencing was performed on peripheral blood mononuclear cells. The Qiagen DNeasy Blood Extraction Kit was used to extract genomic DNA from the blood cell samples. Details on this clone: Its antigen is currently not known. No much larger clonotype is one base removed from it; base qualities were not supplied.

CDR1 and CDR2 are read off the germline V gene (reference sequence) as SEHNR and FQNEAQ. The cysteine opens and the phenylalanine closes a CDR3 of 19 amino acids. The entry retains the CDR3 DNA only, 57 bases that are in frame from base 1. V trim: 2 bases; J trim: 7 bases; unmatched bases: 16. The library was made by the immunoSEQ multiplex PCR assay. For the multiplex PCR, a mixture combining 60 forward primers for TCR Vbeta segments and 13 reverse primers for TCR Jbeta segments was used. A multiplex PCR assay on genomic DNA amplified the CDR3 region of rearranged TCR beta genes. On the Illumina HiSeq System, the amplified TCR beta libraries were sequenced as 87-base-pair reads. On the study's bioinformatics: A later analysis tallied approximately 87 million unique TCR beta chains across the 666 repertoires, and roughly 11 million of those chains were shared by two or more donors. A nearest-neighbor algorithm error-corrected the raw reads and collapsed the reads into unique sequences, merging closely related sequences to remove PCR and sequencing errors. To assign V, D and J gene segments, CDR3 sequences were aligned to IMGT reference sequences. For a sequence to be retained, at least a six-nucleotide match to both a V gene segment and a J gene segment was required. Rearrangements were called productive when the CDR3 lacked stop codons and stayed in frame with V and J; all others were non-productive. CDR3 was defined by IMGT convention, running from the second conserved V-encoded cysteine to the conserved J-encoded phenylalanine. Sequences without an unambiguous match to a single V gene segment were excluded from the earlier analysis of a few hundred of the donors. An earlier analysis of a few hundred of the donors called V segments functional above 56.7% productive rearrangements and segregating when the between-donor standard deviation exceeded 5%. To diagnose cytomegalovirus status from the catalog of TCR beta chain sequences, a statistical classification framework was built. In a later analysis, V and J genes were assigned by comparing TCR nucleotide sequences against IMGT/GENE-DB human TR gene sequences. Using the TCRdist pipeline, a later analysis assigned CDR3 sequences along with most-parsimonious VDJ recombination scenarios. A later analysis defined each TCR beta chain by its CDR3 amino acid sequence plus V-gene family, and excluded reads lacking a unique V-gene family. In a later analysis, some 600 highly shared, low-generation-probability nucleotide sequences were removed to address suspected cross-contamination and a sequencing artifact. In a later analysis, a clonal expansion index for each public chain was calculated from normalized within-repertoire ranks of inferred template counts. Generation probabilities in a later analysis came from a VDJ recombination model fitted to out-of-frame rearrangements, and those results were checked against IGoR. Hypergeometric tests were used in a later analysis to score TCR-TCR, TCR-HLA and TCR-CMV co-occurrence, with a repertoire-size bias correction applied to the TCR pairs. To estimate false discovery rates, a later analysis permuted the HLA or CMV assignments 20 times. In a later analysis, co-occurring TCRs were grouped using DBSCAN, and TCRdist sequence similarity was added for clustering within HLA-allele-positive subsets. Co-occurrence clustering excluded repertoires with fewer than 30,000 or more than 120,000 public chains, plus five with anomalous nucleotide sharing. TCRdb carries this immuneACCESS record with in-frame sequences only. Its versions omit some clonotypes, under half of them owing to an unresolved V gene in the studies checked, with the rest unexplained. That table furnishes V, J and clone size, whereas the DNA furnished D and trimming. The table for this sample lists 100,000 to 150,000 clones; around three quarters of them were counted only once. The ten largest clonotypes hold approximately 1.7% of the sample.

Sequenced material: PBMCs. This receptor chain uses TRBV7-9 and TRBJ2-2; 10 of the junction bases match TRBD2. The sequence was obtained from a woman aged 50 to 65 in good health and CMV-seronegative. The CDR3 region reads CASSLLAGGVGGPVGELFF. The DNA sequence is TGTGCCAGCAGCTTATTAGCGGGAGGAGTCGGGGGGCCGGTCGGGGAGCTGTTTTTT.